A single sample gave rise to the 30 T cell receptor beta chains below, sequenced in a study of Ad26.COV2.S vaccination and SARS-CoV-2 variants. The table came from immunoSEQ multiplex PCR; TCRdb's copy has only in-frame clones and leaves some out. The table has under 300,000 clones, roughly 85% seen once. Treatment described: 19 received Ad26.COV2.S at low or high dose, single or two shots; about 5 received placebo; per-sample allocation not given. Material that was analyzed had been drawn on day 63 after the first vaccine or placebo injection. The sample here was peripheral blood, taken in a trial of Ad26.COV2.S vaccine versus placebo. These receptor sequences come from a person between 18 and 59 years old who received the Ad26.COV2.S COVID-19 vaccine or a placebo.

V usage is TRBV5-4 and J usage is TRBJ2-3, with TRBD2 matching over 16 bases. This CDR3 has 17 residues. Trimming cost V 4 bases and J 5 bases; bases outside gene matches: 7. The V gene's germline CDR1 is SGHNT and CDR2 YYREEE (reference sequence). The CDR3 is CASSPGLAGGPGDTQYF. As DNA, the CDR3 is TGTGCCAGCAGCCCGGGACTAGCGGGGGGGCCCGGAGATACGCAGTATTTT.

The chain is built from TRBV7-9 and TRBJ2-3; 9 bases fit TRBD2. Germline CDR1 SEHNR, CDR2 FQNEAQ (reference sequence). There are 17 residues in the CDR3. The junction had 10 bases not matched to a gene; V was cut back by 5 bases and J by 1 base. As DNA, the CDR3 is TGTGCCAGCAGCCCGGGGTTAGCGGGGGCAGGCACAGATACGCAGTATTTT. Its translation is CASSPGLAGAGTDTQYF. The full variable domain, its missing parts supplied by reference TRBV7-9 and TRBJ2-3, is DTGVSQNPRHKITKRGQNVTFRCDPISEHNRLYWYRQTLGQGPEFLTYFQNEAQLEKSRLLSDRFSAERPKGSFSTLEIQRTEQGDSAMYLCASSPGLAGAGTDTQYFGPGTRLTVL.

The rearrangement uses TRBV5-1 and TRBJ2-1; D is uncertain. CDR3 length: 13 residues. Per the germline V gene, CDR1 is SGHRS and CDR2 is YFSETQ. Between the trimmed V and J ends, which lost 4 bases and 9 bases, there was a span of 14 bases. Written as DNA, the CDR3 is TGCGCCAGCAGCCCGTCTTTGGGCTCTGAGCAGTTCTTC. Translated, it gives CASSPSLGSEQFF. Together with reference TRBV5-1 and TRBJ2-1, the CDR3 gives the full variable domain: KAGVTQTPRYLIKTRGQQVTLSCSPISGHRSVSWYQQTPGQGLQFLFEYFSETQRNKGNFPGRFSGRQFSNSRSEMNVSTLELGDSALYLCASSPSLGSEQFFGPGTRLTVL.

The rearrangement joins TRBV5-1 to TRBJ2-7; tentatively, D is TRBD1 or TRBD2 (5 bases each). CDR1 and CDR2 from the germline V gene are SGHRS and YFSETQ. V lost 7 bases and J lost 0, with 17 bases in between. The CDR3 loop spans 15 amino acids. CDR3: CASEPGTADSYEQYF. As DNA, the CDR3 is TGCGCCAGCGAGCCGGGGACCGCCGACTCCTACGAGCAGTACTTC. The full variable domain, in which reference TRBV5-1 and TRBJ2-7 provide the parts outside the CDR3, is KAGVTQTPRYLIKTRGQQVTLSCSPISGHRSVSWYQQTPGQGLQFLFEYFSETQRNKGNFPGRFSGRQFSNSRSEMNVSTLELGDSALYLCASEPGTADSYEQYFGPGTRLTVT.

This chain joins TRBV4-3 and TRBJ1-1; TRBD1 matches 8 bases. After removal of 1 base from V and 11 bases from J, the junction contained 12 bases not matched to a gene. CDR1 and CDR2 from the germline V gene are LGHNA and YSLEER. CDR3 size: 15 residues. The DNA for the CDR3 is TGCGCCAGCAGCCAAGCCCCACAGGGGGAAGGTGGGGCTTTCTTT. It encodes CASSQAPQGEGGAFF.

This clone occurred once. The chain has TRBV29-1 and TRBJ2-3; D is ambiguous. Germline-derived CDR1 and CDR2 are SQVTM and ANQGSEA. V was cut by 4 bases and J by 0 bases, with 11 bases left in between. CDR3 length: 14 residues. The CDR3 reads CSVVPTRSTDTQYF. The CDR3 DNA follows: TGCAGCGTTGTTCCCACCCGGAGCACAGATACGCAGTATTTT.

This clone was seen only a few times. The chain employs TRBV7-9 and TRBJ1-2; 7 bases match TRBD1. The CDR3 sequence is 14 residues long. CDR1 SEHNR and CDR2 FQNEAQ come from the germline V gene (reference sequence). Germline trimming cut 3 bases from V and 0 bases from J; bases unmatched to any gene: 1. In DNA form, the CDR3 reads TGTGCCAGCAGCTTTGGGACAGCTAACTATGGCTACACCTTC. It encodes CASSFGTANYGYTF. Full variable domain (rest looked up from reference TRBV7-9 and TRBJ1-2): DTGVSQNPRHKITKRGQNVTFRCDPISEHNRLYWYRQTLGQGPEFLTYFQNEAQLEKSRLLSDRFSAERPKGSFSTLEIQRTEQGDSAMYLCASSFGTANYGYTFGSGTRLTVV.

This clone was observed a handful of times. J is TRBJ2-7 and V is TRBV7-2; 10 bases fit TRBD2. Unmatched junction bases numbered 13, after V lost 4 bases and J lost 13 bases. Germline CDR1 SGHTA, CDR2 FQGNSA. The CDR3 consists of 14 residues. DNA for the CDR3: TGTGCCAGCAGCTCCGACCAGTTGAGCGGGAGGGTATACGTC. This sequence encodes CASSSDQLSGRVYV.

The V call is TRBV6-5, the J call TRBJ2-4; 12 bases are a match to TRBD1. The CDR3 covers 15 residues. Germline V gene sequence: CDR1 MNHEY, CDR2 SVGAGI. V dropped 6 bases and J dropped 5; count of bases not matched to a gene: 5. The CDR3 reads CASRRDRGRENIQYF. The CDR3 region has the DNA TGTGCCAGCAGGCGGGACAGGGGGCGCGAAAACATTCAGTACTTC.

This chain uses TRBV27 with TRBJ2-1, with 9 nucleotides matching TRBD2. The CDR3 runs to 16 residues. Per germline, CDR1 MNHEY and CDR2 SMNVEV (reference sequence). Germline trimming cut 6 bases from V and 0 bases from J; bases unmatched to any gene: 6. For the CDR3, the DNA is TGTGCCAGCAGCCAGGGACTAGCCGTCTCCTACAATGAGCAGTTCTTC. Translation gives CASSQGLAVSYNEQFF.

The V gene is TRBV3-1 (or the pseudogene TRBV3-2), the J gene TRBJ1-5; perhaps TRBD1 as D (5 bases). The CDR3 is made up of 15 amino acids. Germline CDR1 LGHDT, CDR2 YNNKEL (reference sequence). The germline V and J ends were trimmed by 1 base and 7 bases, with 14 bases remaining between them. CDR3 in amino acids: CASSQGRGSGQPQHF. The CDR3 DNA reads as TGTGCCAGCAGCCAAGGTCGGGGGAGTGGGCAGCCCCAGCATTTT.

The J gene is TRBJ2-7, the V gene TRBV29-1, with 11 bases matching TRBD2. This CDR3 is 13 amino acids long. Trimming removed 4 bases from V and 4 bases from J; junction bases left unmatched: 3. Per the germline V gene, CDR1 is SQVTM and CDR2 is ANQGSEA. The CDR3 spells CSVVLAGGYEQYV. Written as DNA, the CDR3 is TGCAGCGTTGTTTTAGCGGGAGGGTACGAGCAGTACGTC.

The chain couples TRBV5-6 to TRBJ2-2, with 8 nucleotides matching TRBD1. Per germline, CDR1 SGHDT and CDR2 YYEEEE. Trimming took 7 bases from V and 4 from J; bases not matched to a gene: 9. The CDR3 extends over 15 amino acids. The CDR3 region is CASQRRDRITGELFF. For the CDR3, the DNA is TGTGCCAGCCAGAGACGGGACAGGATCACCGGGGAGCTGTTTTTT.

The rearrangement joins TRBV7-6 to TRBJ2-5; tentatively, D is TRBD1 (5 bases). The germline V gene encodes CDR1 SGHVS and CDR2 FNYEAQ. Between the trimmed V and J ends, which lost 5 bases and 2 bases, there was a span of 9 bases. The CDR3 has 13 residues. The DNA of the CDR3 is TGTGCCAGCAGCCCCGACAGACAAGAGACCCAGTACTTC. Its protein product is CASSPDRQETQYF.

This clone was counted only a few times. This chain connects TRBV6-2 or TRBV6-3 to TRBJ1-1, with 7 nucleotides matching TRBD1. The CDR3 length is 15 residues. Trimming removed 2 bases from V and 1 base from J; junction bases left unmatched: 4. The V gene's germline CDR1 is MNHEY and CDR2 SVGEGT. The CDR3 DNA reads TGTGCCAGCAGTTACCGGCAGGGGGGGAACACTGAAGCTTTCTTT. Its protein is CASSYRQGGNTEAFF.

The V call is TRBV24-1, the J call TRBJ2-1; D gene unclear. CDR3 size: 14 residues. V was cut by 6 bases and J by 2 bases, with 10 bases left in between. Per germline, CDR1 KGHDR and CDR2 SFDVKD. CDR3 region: CATSRADAYNEQFF. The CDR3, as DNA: TGTGCCACCAGTCGGGCGGATGCCTACAATGAGCAGTTCTTC.

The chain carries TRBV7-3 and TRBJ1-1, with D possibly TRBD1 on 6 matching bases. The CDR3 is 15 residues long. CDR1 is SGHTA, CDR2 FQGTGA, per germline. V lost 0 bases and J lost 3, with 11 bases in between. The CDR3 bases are TGTGCCAGCAGCTTAACCTCACAGGGTCACACTGAAGCTTTCTTT. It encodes CASSLTSQGHTEAFF.

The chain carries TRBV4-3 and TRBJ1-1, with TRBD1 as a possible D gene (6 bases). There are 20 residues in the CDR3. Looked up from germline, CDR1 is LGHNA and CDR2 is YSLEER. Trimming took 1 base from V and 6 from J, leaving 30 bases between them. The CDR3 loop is CASSQGLIQGRALKLSEAFF. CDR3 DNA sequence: TGCGCCAGCAGCCAAGGATTGATTCAGGGGCGGGCCCTGAAACTCTCTGAAGCTTTCTTT.

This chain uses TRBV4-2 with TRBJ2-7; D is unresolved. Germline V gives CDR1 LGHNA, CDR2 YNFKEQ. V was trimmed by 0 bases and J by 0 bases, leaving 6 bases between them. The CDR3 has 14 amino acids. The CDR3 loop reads CASSQDDLSYEQYF. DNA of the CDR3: TGTGCCAGCAGCCAAGACGATCTCTCCTACGAGCAGTACTTC.

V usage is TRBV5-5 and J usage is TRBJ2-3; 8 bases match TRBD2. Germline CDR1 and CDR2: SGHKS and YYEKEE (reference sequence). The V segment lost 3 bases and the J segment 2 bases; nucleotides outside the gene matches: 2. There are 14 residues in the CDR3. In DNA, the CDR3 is TGTGCCAGCAGCTCAGGACTAGCCACAGATACGCAGTATTTT. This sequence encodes CASSSGLATDTQYF.

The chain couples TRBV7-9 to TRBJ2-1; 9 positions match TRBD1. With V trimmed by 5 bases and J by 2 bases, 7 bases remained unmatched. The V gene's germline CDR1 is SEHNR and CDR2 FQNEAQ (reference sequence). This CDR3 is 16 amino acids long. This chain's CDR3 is CASSTGQGSPYNEQFF. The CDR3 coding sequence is TGTGCCAGCAGCACGGGACAGGGTAGCCCCTACAATGAGCAGTTCTTC.

CDR3 nucleotides: TGCGCCAGCAGCCCGGCGCAGGGGAAGGTCTATGGCTACACCTTC. Translating gives CASSPAQGKVYGYTF. V and J are TRBV4-3 and TRBJ1-2; TRBD1 is a possible D gene (6 bases). This CDR3 is 15 amino acids long. V was trimmed by 4 bases and J by 4 bases, leaving 16 bases between them. The germline V gene has CDR1 LGHNA and CDR2 YSLEER.

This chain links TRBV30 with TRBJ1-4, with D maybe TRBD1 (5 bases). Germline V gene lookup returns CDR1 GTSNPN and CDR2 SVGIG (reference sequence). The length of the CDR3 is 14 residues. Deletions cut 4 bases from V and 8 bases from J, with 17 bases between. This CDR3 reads CAWKERGGREKLFF. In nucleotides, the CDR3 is TGTGCCTGGAAGGAACGGGGCGGCAGGGAAAAACTGTTTTTT.

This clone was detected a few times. The CDR3 DNA reads as TGTGCCAGCAGCTCTACAGGGTATTCACCCCTCCACTTT. It encodes CASSSTGYSPLHF. This chain connects TRBV7-3 to TRBJ1-6, with D perhaps TRBD1 (6 bases). The length of the CDR3 is 13 residues. The V end lost 4 bases, the J end lost 8 bases, and 9 bases lay between the germline ends. Germline-derived CDR1 and CDR2 are SGHTA and FQGTGA.

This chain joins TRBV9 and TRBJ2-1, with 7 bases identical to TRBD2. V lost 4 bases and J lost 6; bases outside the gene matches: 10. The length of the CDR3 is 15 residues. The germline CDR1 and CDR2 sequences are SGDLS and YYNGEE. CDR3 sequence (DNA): TGTGCCAGCAGCTACAACGGACTAGACACCAATGAGCAGTTCTTC. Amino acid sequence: CASSYNGLDTNEQFF.

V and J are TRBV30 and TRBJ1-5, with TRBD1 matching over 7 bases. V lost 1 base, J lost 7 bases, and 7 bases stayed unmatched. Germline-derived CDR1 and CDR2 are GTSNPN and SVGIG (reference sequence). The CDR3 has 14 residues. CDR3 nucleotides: TGTGCCTGGAGTGACCGGACAGGATGGCAGCCCCAGCATTTT. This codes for CAWSDRTGWQPQHF.

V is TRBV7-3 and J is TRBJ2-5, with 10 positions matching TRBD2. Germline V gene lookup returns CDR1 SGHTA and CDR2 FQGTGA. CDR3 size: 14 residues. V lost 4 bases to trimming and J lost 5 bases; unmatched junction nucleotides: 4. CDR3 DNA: TGTGCCAGCAGCTCCGGGACTAGCGTGGAGACCCAGTACTTC. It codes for CASSSGTSVETQYF.

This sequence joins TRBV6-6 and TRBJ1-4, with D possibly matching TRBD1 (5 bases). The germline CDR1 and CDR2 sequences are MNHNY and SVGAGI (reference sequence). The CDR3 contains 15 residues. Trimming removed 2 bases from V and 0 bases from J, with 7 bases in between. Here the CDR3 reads CASSYDSSTNEKLFF. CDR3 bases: TGTGCCAGCAGTTACGACAGTTCAACTAATGAAAAACTGTTTTTT.

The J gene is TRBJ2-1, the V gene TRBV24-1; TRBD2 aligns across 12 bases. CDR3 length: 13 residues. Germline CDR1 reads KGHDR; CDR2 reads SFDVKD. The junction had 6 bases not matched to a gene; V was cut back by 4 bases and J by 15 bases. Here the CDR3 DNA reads TGTGCCACCAGTGAAATTCTAGCGGGGGGGTTGTTCTTC. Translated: CATSEILAGGLFF.

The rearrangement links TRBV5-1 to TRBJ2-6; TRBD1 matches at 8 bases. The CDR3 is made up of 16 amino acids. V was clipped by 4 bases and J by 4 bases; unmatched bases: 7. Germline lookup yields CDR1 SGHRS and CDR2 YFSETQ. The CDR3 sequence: CASSLQGAIGANVLTF. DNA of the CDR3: TGCGCCAGCAGCCTGCAGGGGGCGATCGGGGCCAACGTCCTGACTTTC.